A selection of T cell receptor beta chains follows, all from one sample in a study of shared clonotypes between healthy human individuals. Sequencing was performed with immunoSEQ multiplex PCR; in TCRdb, only in-frame clones are kept and a portion is missing. The sample has about 2.4 million clones; approximately 92% are singletons. Sequenced: naive CD4+ T cells sorted from blood. The receptors stem from a man in his late teens or twenties in good health. Each CDR3 is given with its conserved first and last residue. The D gene is left open where the match is weak. Size tells how often a clone was seen (once, few, many) or the class of an expanded clone, and some rows leave it out.

V	size	J	length	D	CDR3	DNA
TRBV4-2	NA	TRBJ2-1	16	NA	CASSQSVSSPGNEQFF	TGTGCCAGCAGCCAAAGTGTGTCTTCCCCCGGCAATGAGCAGTTCTTC
TRBV5-1	NA	TRBJ2-1	14	NA	CASRRESEYNEQFF	TGCGCCAGCCGTCGGGAGAGCGAATACAATGAGCAGTTCTTC
TRBV28	once	TRBJ2-7	14	NA	CASSLSGSSYEQYF	TGTGCCAGCAGTTTATCCGGGAGCTCCTACGAGCAGTACTTC
TRBV4-1	NA	TRBJ2-6	16	NA	CASSQERGSGANVLTF	TGCGCCAGCAGCCAAGAGCGGGGCTCCGGGGCCAACGTCCTGACTTTC
TRBV28	once	TRBJ1-6	14	NA	CASSRPSYNSPLHF	TGTGCCAGCAGCCGCCCCTCCTATAATTCACCCCTCCACTTT
TRBV7-6	NA	TRBJ2-2	17	TRBD2	CVSSHFELAGTTGELFF	TGTGTCAGCAGCCATTTCGAACTAGCGGGAACCACCGGGGAGCTGTTTTTT
TRBV4-2	NA	TRBJ1-5	15	NA	CASSQETTVNQPQHF	TGTGCCAGCAGCCAAGAGACCACGGTCAATCAGCCCCAGCATTTT
TRBV18	NA	TRBJ1-3	18	NA	CASSPPGVKVDSGNTIYF	TGTGCCAGCTCACCACCAGGGGTTAAGGTGGACTCTGGAAACACCATATATTTT
TRBV6-6	NA	TRBJ1-3	14	NA	CASSYSGSGNTIYF	TGTGCCAGCAGTTACTCAGGGTCTGGAAACACCATATATTTT
TRBV6-1	NA	TRBJ1-6	14	NA	CASRLDRYNSPLHF	TGTGCCAGCAGACTCGACAGATATAATTCACCCCTCCACTTT
TRBV6-6	NA	TRBJ2-7	13	TRBD2	CASLAGEPYEQYF	TGTGCCAGCCTAGCGGGAGAACCCTACGAGCAGTACTTC
TRBV27	NA	TRBJ2-7	10	NA	CPGRVWEQYF	TGCCCAGGAAGGGTTTGGGAGCAGTACTTC
TRBV7-3	NA	TRBJ2-5	15	TRBD2	CASSPSAGGQETQYF	TGTGCCAGCAGCCCCTCAGCGGGGGGGCAAGAGACCCAGTACTTC
TRBV5-5	few	TRBJ1-5	14	NA	CASSLLQLNQPQHF	TGTGCCAGCAGCTTGTTACAGCTGAATCAGCCCCAGCATTTT